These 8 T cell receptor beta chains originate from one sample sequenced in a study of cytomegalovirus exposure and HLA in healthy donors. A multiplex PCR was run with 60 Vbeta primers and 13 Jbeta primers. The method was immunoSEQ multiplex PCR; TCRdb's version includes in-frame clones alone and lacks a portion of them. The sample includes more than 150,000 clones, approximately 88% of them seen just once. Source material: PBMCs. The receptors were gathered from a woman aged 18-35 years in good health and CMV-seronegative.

The CDR3 loop reads CASSSGTGGFEQYF. The CDR3 DNA sequence: TGTGCCAGCAGCTCCGGGACAGGGGGATTCGAGCAGTACTTC. The chain recombines TRBV11-2 with TRBJ2-7; 11 bases are a match to TRBD1. The J segment lost 6 bases and the V segment lost 4 bases, leaving 5 bases of the junction unmatched. This CDR3 has 14 residues. Germline CDR1 is SGHAT and CDR2 is FQNNGV.

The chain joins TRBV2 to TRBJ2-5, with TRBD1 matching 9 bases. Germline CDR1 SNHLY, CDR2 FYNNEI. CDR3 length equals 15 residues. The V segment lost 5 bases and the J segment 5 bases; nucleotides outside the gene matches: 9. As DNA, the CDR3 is TGTGCCAGCAGTTATACAGGGGGCCCCTCGGAGACCCAGTACTTC. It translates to CASSYTGGPSETQYF.

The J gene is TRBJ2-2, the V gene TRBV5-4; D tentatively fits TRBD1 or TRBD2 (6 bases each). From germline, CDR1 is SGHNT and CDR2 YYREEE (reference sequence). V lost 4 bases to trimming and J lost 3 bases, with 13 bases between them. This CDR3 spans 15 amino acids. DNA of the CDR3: TGTGCCAGCAGCCTGGAGGGGGTTTACACCGGGGAGCTGTTTTTT. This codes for CASSLEGVYTGELFF. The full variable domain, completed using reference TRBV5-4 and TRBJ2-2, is ETGVTQSPTHLIKTRGQQVTLRCSSQSGHNTVSWYQQALGQGPQFIFQYYREEENGRGNFPPRFSGLQFPNYSSELNVNALELDDSALYLCASSLEGVYTGELFFGEGSRLTVL.

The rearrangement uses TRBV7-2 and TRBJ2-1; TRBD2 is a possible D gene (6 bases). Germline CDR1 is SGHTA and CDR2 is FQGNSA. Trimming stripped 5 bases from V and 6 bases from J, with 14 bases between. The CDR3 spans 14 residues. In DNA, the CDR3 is TGTGCCAGCAGCCGCGTGTCTAGCGCCAATGAGCAGTTCTTC. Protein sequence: CASSRVSSANEQFF.

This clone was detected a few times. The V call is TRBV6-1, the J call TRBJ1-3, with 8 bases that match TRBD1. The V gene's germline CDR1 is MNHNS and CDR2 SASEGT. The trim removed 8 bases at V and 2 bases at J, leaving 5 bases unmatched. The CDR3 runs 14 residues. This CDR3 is CASLQGGTGNTIYF. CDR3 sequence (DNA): TGTGCCAGCTTACAGGGGGGCACTGGAAACACCATATATTTT.

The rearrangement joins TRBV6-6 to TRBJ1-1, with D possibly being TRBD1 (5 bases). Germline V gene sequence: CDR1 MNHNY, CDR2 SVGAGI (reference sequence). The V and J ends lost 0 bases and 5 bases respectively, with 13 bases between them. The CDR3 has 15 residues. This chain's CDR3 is CASSYSIQVGTEAFF. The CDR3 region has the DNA TGTGCCAGCAGTTACTCGATACAGGTAGGGACTGAAGCTTTCTTT.

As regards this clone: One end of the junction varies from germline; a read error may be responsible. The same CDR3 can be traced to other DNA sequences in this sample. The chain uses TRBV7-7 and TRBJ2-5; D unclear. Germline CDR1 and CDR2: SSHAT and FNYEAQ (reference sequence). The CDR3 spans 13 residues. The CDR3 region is CASSLTVQETQYF. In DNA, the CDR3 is TGTGCTAGCAGCTTAACAGTCCAAGAGACCCAGTACTTC.

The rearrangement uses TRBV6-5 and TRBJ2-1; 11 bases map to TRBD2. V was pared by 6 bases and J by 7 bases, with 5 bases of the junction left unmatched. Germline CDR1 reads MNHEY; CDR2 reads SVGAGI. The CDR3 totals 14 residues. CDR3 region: CASSYSGGGNEQFF. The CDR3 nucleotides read TGTGCCAGCAGCTATAGCGGGGGGGGTAATGAGCAGTTCTTC.